Following are 20 T cell receptor beta chains from one sample sequenced in a study of vaccination and CD4 T cells after COVID-19. Time point specified: late sampling 161 to 241 days after vaccination in a few convalescent patients. Via MiXCR, TCRdb re-called the PCR reads, giving one row per CDR3 protein. The data hold about 33,000 distinct CDR3 sequences, with 35% to 40% observed a single time. Specimen: CD4+ T cells from blood, collected about 7 months after SARS-CoV-2 vaccination. All receptors derive from a human donor who had recovered from COVID-19.

This clonotype was seen a handful of times. The chain joins TRBV23-1 to TRBJ2-7; 8 nucleotides match TRBD1. TRBV23-1 is an ORF, and what it does is uncertain. The V segment lost 9 bases and the J segment 3 bases; nucleotides outside the gene matches: 7. The CDR3 totals 13 residues. CDR3 DNA: TGCGCCAGTCCCCGGACAGGGAACTACGAGCAGTACTTC. This translates into CASPRTGNYEQYF.

This clonotype was observed a handful of times. The chain has TRBV20-1 and TRBJ2-7; either TRBD1 or TRBD2 may supply D (7 bases each). CDR1 and CDR2 (germline): DFQATT, SNEGSKA (reference sequence). Trimming cost V 3 bases and J 0 bases, with 15 bases left between them. CDR3 length: 15 amino acids. The CDR3 DNA reads as TGCAGTGCTAGGAGGGGGCTAGCGGACTCCTACGAGCAGTACTTC. It codes for CSARRGLADSYEQYF.

This clonotype was observed a handful of times. This chain uses TRBV6-5 with TRBJ2-2, with D perhaps TRBD2 (6 bases). Trimming shortened V by 2 bases and J by 4 bases, and 11 bases separated the two germline ends. This CDR3 region has 15 residues. Germline V gene lookup returns CDR1 MNHEY and CDR2 SVGAGI. This CDR3 is CASSYGGLGTGELFF. CDR3 nucleotide sequence: TGTGCCAGCAGTTACGGGGGGTTAGGCACCGGGGAGCTGTTTTTT.

The V and J genes are TRBV6-4 and TRBJ2-2; no firm D call. Germline V gene sequence: CDR1 MRHNA, CDR2 SNTAGT. Trimming cost V 10 bases and J 1 base, with 13 bases left between them. The CDR3 sequence is 14 residues long. CDR3 amino acids: CAIFDTKNTGELFF. CDR3 in DNA: TGTGCCATCTTTGATACGAAGAACACCGGGGAGCTGTTTTTT.

The chain couples TRBV20-1 to TRBJ2-1; 9 bases agree with TRBD2. CDR1 DFQATT and CDR2 SNEGSKA come from the germline V gene (reference sequence). This CDR3 region has 15 residues. Losses at the gene ends were 5 bases for V and 7 bases for J; bases not matched to a gene: 12. In DNA form, the CDR3 reads TGCAGTGCTTCGGGGTCTCTAGCGGGGTCTAATGAGCAGTTCTTC. Translated: CSASGSLAGSNEQFF.

This clonotype was observed a few times. The chain carries TRBV7-2 and TRBJ2-3; 12 bases line up with TRBD2. The CDR3 sequence is 16 residues long. The germline CDR1 and CDR2 sequences are SGHTA and FQGNSA. V was pared by 5 bases and J by 1 base, with 4 bases of the junction left unmatched. CDR3 DNA: TGTGCCAGCAGCGTCCGACTAGCGGGAGGCACAGATACGCAGTATTTT. Amino acid sequence: CASSVRLAGGTDTQYF.

This clonotype was seen more than once but under ten times. The chain combines TRBV20-1 with TRBJ2-3; TRBD2 is a possible D gene (7 bases). The CDR3 consists of 15 residues. The V end was cut by 5 bases, the J end by 0 bases, with 15 bases between. Per the germline V gene, CDR1 is DFQATT and CDR2 is SNEGSKA (reference sequence). The CDR3: CSARRGATSTDTQYF. The CDR3, as DNA: TGCAGTGCTCGACGGGGGGCAACTAGCACAGATACGCAGTATTTT.

This rearrangement joins TRBV7-3 to TRBJ2-4; TRBD1 matches at 9 bases. Per germline, CDR1 SGHTA and CDR2 FQGTGA. The length of the CDR3 is 16 residues. Germline trimming cut 5 bases from V and 0 bases from J; bases unmatched to any gene: 5. The CDR3 region has the DNA TGTGCCAGCAGCCCGGGACAGGGCCTAGCCAAAAACATTCAGTACTTC. Its protein product is CASSPGQGLAKNIQYF.

The gene calls are TRBV27 and TRBJ2-2; TRBD2 matches 9 bases. The CDR3 length is 19 residues. Germline CDR1 reads MNHEY; CDR2 reads SMNVEV (reference sequence). The J segment lost 4 bases and the V segment lost 3 bases, leaving 15 bases of the junction unmatched. CDR3 residues: CASSFKTASGTRGTGELFF. The CDR3 region has the DNA TGTGCCAGCAGTTTTAAAACGGCTAGCGGGACCCGTGGCACCGGGGAGCTGTTTTTT.

This clonotype was counted ten times or more. This chain connects TRBV6-1 to TRBJ2-7; either TRBD1 or TRBD2 may supply D (5 bases each). Germline V lookup: CDR1 MNHNS, CDR2 SASEGT. The CDR3 covers 13 residues. V was trimmed by 7 bases and J by 9 bases, leaving 19 bases between them. This CDR3 is CASIERGPMVQYF. DNA for the CDR3: TGTGCCAGCATCGAGAGGGGCCCCATGGTGCAGTACTTC.

The V call is TRBV10-3, the J call TRBJ2-5; D is uncertain. Looked up from germline, CDR1 is ENHRY and CDR2 is SYGVKD. CDR3 size: 14 residues. With 2 bases removed from V and 3 bases from J, the gap between germline ends came to 10 bases. The chain's CDR3 is CAISEGVREETQYF. Here the CDR3 DNA reads TGTGCCATCAGTGAGGGGGTTAGGGAAGAGACCCAGTACTTC.

V gene TRBV2 combines with J gene TRBJ2-1; unclear D gene. The CDR3 loop spans 15 amino acids. CDR1 is SNHLY and CDR2 is FYNNEI in the germline V gene. V was clipped by 3 bases and J by 9 bases, with 18 bases between them. The CDR3 DNA reads as TGTGCCAGCAGTGACAGTTCTACCCTTGGGTTTGAGCAGTTCTTC. The encoded protein is CASSDSSTLGFEQFF.

CDR3 in amino acids: CASRGGGQDNQPQHF. The CDR3 bases are TGTGCCAGCAGAGGAGGGGGACAGGACAATCAGCCCCAGCATTTT. This chain connects TRBV6-1 to TRBJ1-5, with 8 positions matching TRBD1. V was clipped by 6 bases and J by 3 bases; unmatched bases: 7. The germline gives CDR1 MNHNS, CDR2 SASEGT. This CDR3 region has 15 residues.

The chain joins TRBV23-1 to TRBJ2-7, with 10 bases fitting TRBD1. TRBV23-1 is given ORF status, its function remaining uncertain. The J segment lost 5 bases and the V segment lost 0 bases, leaving 7 bases of the junction unmatched. The CDR3 is 16 amino acids. This CDR3 reads CASSQSATGGSHEQYF. Written as DNA, the CDR3 is TGCGCCAGCAGTCAATCCGCGACAGGGGGCAGCCACGAGCAGTACTTC.

The chain is built from TRBV28 and TRBJ2-3, with 7 bases that match TRBD2. Trimming at V came to 7 bases and at J to 6 bases, leaving 19 bases not matched to a gene. The CDR3 covers 17 residues. CDR1 MDHEN and CDR2 SYDVKM come from the germline V gene. In nucleotides, the CDR3 is TGTGCCAGCACCCCCATCCGGGACTACTCCTTCGAGGATACGCAGTATTTT. Translated, it gives CASTPIRDYSFEDTQYF.

The chain has TRBV29-1 and TRBJ2-7, with D unresolved. Trimming left V 6 bases short and J 0 bases short, with 12 bases between. Germline V lookup: CDR1 SQVTM, CDR2 ANQGSEA. The CDR3 spans 13 residues. In DNA form, the CDR3 reads TGCAGCGTACCCGACGGAGACTCCTACGAGCAGTACTTC. It specifies CSVPDGDSYEQYF.

This clonotype appeared a few times. The rearrangement uses TRBV27 and TRBJ2-7, with D possibly being TRBD1 (6 bases). Germline V gene lookup returns CDR1 MNHEY and CDR2 SMNVEV (reference sequence). The CDR3 contains 14 residues. Trimming took 4 bases from V and 3 from J, leaving 13 bases between them. The CDR3 DNA is TGTGCCAGCAGTTCTGGGACAAGGCGCTACGAGCAGTACTTC. Its protein is CASSSGTRRYEQYF.

CDR3 region: CASSAYSGGAYEQYF. The CDR3 region has the DNA TGTGCCAGCAGTGCATATAGCGGAGGGGCCTACGAGCAGTACTTC. This rearrangement joins TRBV6-1 to TRBJ2-7, with D perhaps matching TRBD2 (6 bases). Germline V gives CDR1 MNHNS, CDR2 SASEGT. CDR3 length: 15 residues. The germline V and J ends were trimmed by 4 bases and 2 bases, with 15 bases remaining between them.

This clonotype was seen only a few times. V gene TRBV7-3 combines with J gene TRBJ2-2; TRBD1 is a possible D gene (5 bases). V was pared by 2 bases and J by 5 bases, with 9 bases between. Germline CDR1 SGHTA, CDR2 FQGTGA. The CDR3 spans 14 residues. CDR3 sequence (DNA): TGTGCCAGCAGCTTATTAGGGGTTACCGGGGAGCTGTTTTTT. As protein: CASSLLGVTGELFF.

This clonotype came up a few times. The rearrangement uses TRBV24-1 and TRBJ2-4; D perhaps matches TRBD2 (6 bases). Trimming left V 6 bases short and J 11 bases short, with 13 bases between. This CDR3 has 12 amino acids. Germline V gene sequence: CDR1 KGHDR, CDR2 SFDVKD. The CDR3 region has the DNA TGTGCCACCAGTTCCTACGGCGGGGTTCAGTACTTC. Amino acid sequence: CATSSYGGVQYF.